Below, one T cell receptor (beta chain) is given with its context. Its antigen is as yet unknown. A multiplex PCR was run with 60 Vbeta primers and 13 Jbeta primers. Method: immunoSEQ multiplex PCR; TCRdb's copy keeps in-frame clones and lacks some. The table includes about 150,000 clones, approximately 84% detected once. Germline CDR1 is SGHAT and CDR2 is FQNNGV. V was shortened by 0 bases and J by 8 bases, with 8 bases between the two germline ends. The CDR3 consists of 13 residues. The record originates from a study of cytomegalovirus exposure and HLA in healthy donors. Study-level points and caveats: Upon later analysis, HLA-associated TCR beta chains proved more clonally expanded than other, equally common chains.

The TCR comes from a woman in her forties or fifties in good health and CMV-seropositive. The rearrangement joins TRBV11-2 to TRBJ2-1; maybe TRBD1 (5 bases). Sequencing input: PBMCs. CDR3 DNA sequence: TGTGCCAGCAGCTTAGATCTCAGGGATGAGCAGTTCTTC. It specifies CASSLDLRDEQFF.